The 11 T cell receptor beta chains reported below all come from one sample, sequenced in a study of post-analysis software for immune sequencing data. Whole-study results and caveats: There were a handful of TRBV segments more frequent in patients than controls, and TRBV5-6, TRBV5-1 and TRBV20-1 were among them.

TCR beta cDNA libraries included unique molecular identifiers. TCRdb used MiXCR to reprocess the PCR reads, holding one entry per CDR3 protein. Among over 150,000 distinct CDR3 sequences listed, approximately 30% were seen once. For these TCRs, the target antigens are not known. Material for sequencing was blood. These receptors originate from a girl aged 10-17 years with multiple sclerosis.

The rearrangement uses TRBV6-6 and TRBJ2-3, with D possibly TRBD2 on 6 matching bases. CDR1 and CDR2 from the germline V gene are MNHNY and SVGAGI (reference sequence). CDR3 length equals 17 residues. V was clipped by 0 bases and J by 2 bases, with 15 bases between them. The CDR3 region is CASSYSERALATDTQYF. CDR3 DNA: TGTGCCAGCAGTTACTCGGAGCGGGCCTTGGCCACAGATACGCAGTATTTT.

This chain uses TRBV20-1 with TRBJ2-3; D ambiguous. The CDR3 spans 11 residues. Germline CDR1 DFQATT, CDR2 SNEGSKA (reference sequence). V lost 7 bases and J lost 5, with 10 bases in between. In DNA form, the CDR3 reads TGCAGTGGTCATCCGGGAGATACGCAGTATTTT. The encoded protein is CSGHPGDTQYF.

This clonotype was seen once. This clone may be a read error of a much larger clone one base away. The chain has TRBV9 and TRBJ2-6; D is perhaps TRBD1 (6 bases). Trimming removed 6 bases at V and 0 bases at J, with 16 bases between. The CDR3 contains 17 residues. Germline V CDR1 and CDR2: SGDLS, YYNGEE. The CDR3 sequence: CASNHSRGSSGANVLTF. As DNA, the CDR3 is TGTGCCAGCAACCACAGCAGGGGAAGCTCTGGGGCCAACGTCCTGACTTTC.

Details on this clonotype: A read error may account for a junction end that differs from germline. This chain links TRBV12-3 or TRBV12-4 with TRBJ2-3; 9 bases align to TRBD1. This CDR3 contains 17 residues. The CDR3 is CASSLRGQGRRADTEYF. The CDR3 nucleotides read TGTGCCAGCAGTTTAAGGGGACAGGGTCGGAGAGCAGATACGGAGTATTTT.

This clonotype has a count of ten or more. The CDR3 reads CASSSEGGTSSSYEQYF. CDR3 nucleotides: TGTGCCAGCAGCTCCGAGGGGGGGACCTCAAGCTCCTACGAGCAGTACTTC. This chain links TRBV7-2 with TRBJ2-7; maybe TRBD2 (7 bases). Per germline, CDR1 SGHTA and CDR2 FQGNSA. The CDR3 extends over 17 amino acids. The ends were cut back, 4 bases at V and 0 bases at J, with 19 bases in the middle. The full variable domain, its missing parts supplied by reference TRBV7-2 and TRBJ2-7, is GAGVSQSPSNKVTEKGKDVELRCDPISGHTALYWYRQSLGQGLEFLIYFQGNSAPDKSGLPSDRFSAERTGGSVSTLTIQRTQQEDSAVYLCASSSEGGTSSSYEQYFGPGTRLTVT.

This clonotype has more than one count but fewer than ten. The chain couples TRBV10-2 to TRBJ1-1; 7 nucleotides line up with TRBD1. With V trimmed by 6 bases and J by 3 bases, 10 bases remained unmatched. This CDR3 contains 15 residues. Germline V gene lookup returns CDR1 WSHSY and CDR2 SAAADI. CDR3 DNA sequence: TGCGCCAGCAGGGATAGACAGGGTCGGGACACTGAAGCTTTCTTT. The encoded protein is CASRDRQGRDTEAFF.

This clonotype was detected ten times or more. The chain links TRBV12-3 or TRBV12-4 to TRBJ2-5; D might be TRBD1 (5 bases). V lost 3 bases and J lost 5, with 16 bases in between. This CDR3 comprises 15 residues. The CDR3 is CASSLSSPGAETQYF. CDR3 bases: TGTGCCAGCAGTTTGTCGTCCCCTGGGGCGGAGACCCAGTACTTC.

The genes are TRBV7-2 and TRBJ2-1; possibly TRBD1 or TRBD2 for D (5 bases each). This CDR3 is 16 amino acids long. CDR1 and CDR2 from the germline V gene are SGHTA and FQGNSA. V was clipped by 0 bases and J by 5 bases, with 14 bases between them. CDR3 sequence reads: CASSLAGERFHNEQFF. CDR3 DNA sequence: TGTGCCAGCAGCTTAGCGGGGGAGCGTTTTCACAATGAGCAGTTCTTC.

In this sample, this clonotype turned up many times. V gene TRBV5-1 combines with J gene TRBJ2-3; D call uncertain. CDR1 SGHRS and CDR2 YFSETQ come from the germline V gene. There are 13 residues in the CDR3. The V and J ends lost 0 bases and 5 bases respectively, with 7 bases between them. The CDR3 nucleotides are TGCGCCAGCAGCTTGGATCAAGGAGATACGCAGTATTTT. Amino acids: CASSLDQGDTQYF.

V and J are TRBV20-1 and TRBJ2-5; the match to TRBD2 covers 9 bases. Germline CDR1 reads DFQATT; CDR2 reads SNEGSKA (reference sequence). V lost 3 bases, J lost 9 bases, and 5 bases stayed unmatched. The CDR3 extends over 12 amino acids. For the CDR3, the DNA is TGCAGTGCTAGGCGGGGGGGCGAGGCCCAGTACTTC. Its translation is CSARRGGEAQYF.

The sample holds many counts of this clonotype. This chain joins TRBV15 and TRBJ2-1, with a weak D call TRBD1 (6 bases). Trimming took off 0 bases at V and 6 bases at J, with 15 bases between the two ends. CDR1 and CDR2 (germline): LNHNV, YYDKDF (reference sequence). The CDR3 contains 16 residues. The CDR3 bases are TGTGCCACCAGCAGAGACGGGGCAGGGGCGGGCAATGAGCAGTTCTTC. Protein product: CATSRDGAGAGNEQFF.